This TCR beta chain was observed in a study of yellow fever vaccine responses in identical twins (dated by TCRdb to 2017 to 2018). Context from the whole study: Focusing on identical twins, the study followed the T cell clones that responded to the vaccine, and did so with precision.

Summary of the overall study and its limitations: The authors reported that the T cell response to vaccination in identical twins appeared partly convergent and partly personalized.

The CDR3 runs 16 residues from the cysteine to the phenylalanine. The retained sequence is limited to the CDR3, 48 bases, with the frame set at the first base. The germline V gene yields ENHRY for CDR1 and SYGVKD for CDR2. As concerns this clonotype: The specificity of this receptor is unknown. One base away there is no much larger clone; base qualities are not given.

Libraries were constructed by RT-PCR. Data came from an Illumina HiSeq 2500. TCRdb cleaned the public reads at Q25 with fastp, built clones with MiXCR and kept in-frame beta chains. Every distinct CDR3 protein forms one entry, paired with its most common genes and DNA. The sample data list 4,000 to 6,000 distinct CDR3 sequences, and approximately 89% of these were observed just once. The leading ten clones occupy 1.5% to 2% of the sample. The clonotype was recovered from a woman aged 18-29 years who received the yellow fever vaccine. Donor details come from another sample of the same person, matched by shared clones. The rearrangement combines TRBV10-3 with TRBJ1-1; D gene: possibly TRBD1, on 5 matching bases. The sequenced sample was T cells from blood (PBMCs), unsorted or a sorted subset (not recorded which), obtained before or after yellow fever vaccination (not recorded which). CDR3 protein: CATSLSRGISNTEAFF. The nucleotide sequence is TGTGCGACTTCTCTCAGCCGGGGGATTTCGAACACTGAAGCTTTCTTT.